This T cell receptor (beta chain) was found in a study of blood T cells in healthy people across ages (dated by TCRdb to the mid-2010s). Concerning the study at large: In model experiments, template switching captured roughly one uniquely barcoded TCR beta cDNA molecule for every two T cells. Two additional independent replicas of 1 million unique cDNA reads from the same blood draw were analyzed for two donors (one aged 18 to 30 and one aged 80 or older). The donors were divided into four age groups: young (average about 16 years), middle-aged (approximately 42), aged (about 56) and long-lived (around 87). To track age-related changes in TCR beta repertoire diversity, the study relied on deep sequencing normalized with unique cDNA molecular identifiers. To avoid experimental bias, donors of different ages were randomly spread across the sequencing lanes.

The full study reports these points: The percentage of naive T cells measured by flow cytometry correlated strongly with observed TCR beta diversity. The long-lived group showed more naive CD4+ T cells, fewer expanded clones and increased TCR diversity than the aged group, suggesting age selection. Since profiling was done on bulk unsorted PBMCs, naive and antigen-experienced compartments could not be conclusively compared. Observed TCR beta diversity per million T cells fell roughly linearly with age, and a significant reduction was already apparent by age roughly 41. Estimates of total diversity based on one million sequenced T cells were regarded as lower bounds and as underestimates. Because donor CMV infection status was unknown, age-related changes in expanded clonotypes were potentially confounded.

The V end gives up 2 bases and the J end 4 bases, leaving 2 bases in the junction not matched to a gene. The CDR3, from cysteine to phenylalanine, totals 13 residues. The CDR3 DNA has 39 bases and is translated from base 1. This clonotype was seen ten or more times. It has no known antigen specificity. Nothing much larger sits one base from this clone, and base qualities are not available. The library was produced with 5' RACE. The sample was run on an Illumina HiSeq 2500. A second PCR of about 7 to 12 cycles was run with a J-beta primer mix and a sample-barcoded 5' primer. Each TCR beta cDNA molecule received a unique molecular identifier from a template-switch 5' adaptor carrying 12 random nucleotides. Each sample yielded at least 2.5 million CDR3-containing paired-end reads. The Mint cDNA synthesis kit, primed by a TRBC-specific oligonucleotide, was used to synthesize first-strand cDNA from all RNA. After uracil-DNA glycosylase treatment, a first 18-cycle PCR used universal primers M1SS and BC2_uni_R on all cDNA. The paper's processing steps were these. For normalization, 1 million high-quality reads were randomly selected from each sample, with every read carrying a distinct molecular identifier. Instead of being binned into consensus sequences, reads with shared molecular identifiers were discarded. MiTCR, run with a Q25 quality threshold and the strictest error-elimination algorithm, handled CDR3 identification, clonotype clustering and error correction. A nonparametric unseen species model with Euler transformation was used to estimate lower-bound total TCR beta diversity. TCRdb reran the public reads through fastp at Q25 and MiXCR, keeping productive beta chains. Identical CDR3 proteins give one entry, which carries the most common genes and DNA. The V and J calls were not made by the authors but by TCRdb's processing. The sample has 630,000 or so distinct CDR3 sequences on record, roughly 32% of them singletons. The ten largest clones take up approximately 15% of the sample.

Donors were a few dozen systemically healthy Caucasian individuals from Russia aged 6 to 90 years. Each donor gave 9.5 to 10 milliliters of peripheral blood, drawn into EDTA-treated Vacutainer tubes. Ficoll-Paque density-gradient centrifugation was used to isolate PBMCs, with at least 6.5 million per sample. Total RNA, at least 6 micrograms per sample, was extracted from PBMCs with Trizol reagent. For every donor, an aliquot of PBMCs went through flow cytometry to measure the percentages of naive CD45RAhigh/CD27high T cells. What was sequenced was blood. This receptor was identified in an elderly woman in good health. Donor details come from another sample of the same person, matched by shared clones. This chain joins TRBV12-3 or TRBV12-4 to TRBJ2-7, with 7 central nucleotides matching TRBD1. This receptor has the CDR3 CASSLRGHYEQYF. Here is the DNA: TGTGCCAGCAGTTTAAGGGGGCATTACGAGCAGTACTTC.